These 13 T cell receptor beta chains were all obtained from the same sample, sequenced in a study of OX40 agonist ivuxolimab in advanced cancers. Assay used: immunoSEQ multiplex PCR; TCRdb lists only in-frame clones, some missing. This table holds some 15,000 clones, 80% to 90% found once. The sample in question was CD4+ or CD8+ T cells sorted from blood, obtained in a trial of the OX40 agonist ivuxolimab. The origin of the receptors is an adult with an advanced solid tumor such as melanoma, head and neck, liver or kidney cancer.

V and J are TRBV13 and TRBJ1-2; D is unresolved. Germline V gene sequence: CDR1 PRHDT, CDR2 FYEKMQ (reference sequence). The CDR3 loop spans 14 amino acids. Between the trimmed V and J ends, which lost 2 bases and 10 bases, there was a span of 17 bases. CDR3 sequence reads: CASSLRQEIHDYTF. The DNA for the CDR3 is TGTGCCAGCAGCTTAAGGCAGGAGATACACGACTACACCTTC.

The CDR3 region is CASSSGPLYGYTF. The CDR3, as DNA: TGTGCCAGCAGCTCGGGACCCCTCTATGGCTACACCTTC. The rearrangement joins TRBV4-2 to TRBJ1-2; tentative D call: TRBD1 (5 bases). The CDR3 extends over 13 amino acids. The V gene lost 5 bases and the J gene lost 4 bases, with 11 bases spanning the gap. Per germline, CDR1 LGHNA and CDR2 YNFKEQ.

The rearrangement links TRBV13 to TRBJ2-2, with 7 bases fitting TRBD1. This CDR3 contains 14 residues. Per the germline V gene, CDR1 is PRHDT and CDR2 is FYEKMQ (reference sequence). Trimming removed 5 bases from V and 7 bases from J; junction bases left unmatched: 7. CDR3 nucleotide sequence: TGTGCCAGCAGCCTGACAGGGTTGGGCGGGGAGCTGTTTTTT. Translation: CASSLTGLGGELFF.

The gene calls are TRBV9 and TRBJ2-3; no firm D call. V was clipped by 0 bases and J by 4 bases, with 3 bases between them. This CDR3 comprises 12 residues. The germline V gene encodes CDR1 SGDLS and CDR2 YYNGEE. This CDR3 reads CASSVESDTQYF. The CDR3 nucleotides are TGTGCCAGCAGCGTAGAATCAGATACGCAGTATTTT.

This clone was observed once. The rearrangement joins TRBV27 to TRBJ2-7, with 11 bases matching TRBD1. The length of the CDR3 is 16 residues. Trimming took 3 bases from V and 4 from J; bases not matched to a gene: 8. CDR1 is MNHEY, CDR2 SMNVEV, per germline (reference sequence). CDR3 nucleotide sequence: TGTGCCAGCAGTTTCGCCCGGGACAGGGGGATTTACGAGCAGTACTTC. This sequence encodes CASSFARDRGIYEQYF.

The chain combines TRBV6-6 with TRBJ2-1; unclear D gene. Trimming stripped 4 bases from V and 6 bases from J, with 4 bases between. Per the germline V gene, CDR1 is MNHNY and CDR2 is SVGAGI (reference sequence). The CDR3 covers 11 residues. The CDR3 DNA reads TGTGCCAGCAGTTGGGGCAATGAGCAGTTCTTC. It encodes CASSWGNEQFF.

The CDR3 nucleotides are TGTGCCAGCAGCTTGGGGACGGTTTCTGGAAACACCATATATTTT. It specifies CASSLGTVSGNTIYF. This rearrangement joins TRBV5-6 to TRBJ1-3, with D hard to call. V was clipped by 0 bases and J by 1 base, with 8 bases between them. The CDR3 consists of 15 residues. The germline CDR1 and CDR2 sequences are SGHDT and YYEEEE.

The rearrangement links TRBV15 to TRBJ2-1; 10 bases are a match to TRBD2. The CDR3 extends over 15 amino acids. Germline trimming cut 1 base from V and 4 bases from J; bases unmatched to any gene: 1. Per germline, CDR1 LNHNV and CDR2 YYDKDF (reference sequence). The CDR3 nucleotides are TGTGCCACCAGCAGAGTAGCGGGAGGATACAATGAGCAGTTCTTC. Translating it yields CATSRVAGGYNEQFF.

The chain has TRBV4-3 and TRBJ1-2; D not certain. Trimming took 0 bases from V and 4 from J, leaving 6 bases between them. The CDR3 totals 13 residues. Germline CDR1 reads LGHNA; CDR2 reads YSLEER. The CDR3: CASSQDRVYGYTF. CDR3 sequence (DNA): TGCGCCAGCAGCCAAGATCGGGTCTATGGCTACACCTTC.

This chain uses TRBV15 with TRBJ2-1; the D gene is possibly TRBD2 (6 bases). The CDR3 contains 16 residues. Germline CDR1 LNHNV, CDR2 YYDKDF (reference sequence). V dropped 1 base and J dropped 7 bases, with 17 bases sitting between them. CDR3 loop: CATSRAGLSLGNEQFF. CDR3 DNA sequence: TGTGCCACCAGCAGAGCCGGACTATCCTTGGGAAATGAGCAGTTCTTC.

This CDR3 is CATLPGLAAQETQYF. CDR3 nucleotides: TGTGCCACACTCCCGGGACTAGCGGCGCAAGAGACCCAGTACTTC. This sequence joins TRBV6-5 and TRBJ2-5, with TRBD2 identical over 11 bases. Germline trimming cut 10 bases from V and 2 bases from J; bases unmatched to any gene: 9. CDR1 and CDR2 (germline): MNHEY, SVGAGI. The CDR3 is 15 amino acids.

In this sample, this clone is medium-sized. J is TRBJ2-1 and V is TRBV11-1; 12 nucleotides align to TRBD2. Losses at the gene ends were 6 bases for V and 7 bases for J; bases not matched to a gene: 7. This CDR3 region has 15 residues. The germline V gene has CDR1 SGHAT and CDR2 FQDESV (reference sequence). CDR3: CASSLAGGPSNEQFF. DNA for the CDR3: TGTGCCAGCAGTCTAGCGGGAGGGCCCTCAAATGAGCAGTTCTTC.

This clone occurred once. The chain recombines TRBV6-1 with TRBJ2-7, with TRBD2 identical over 11 bases. The J segment lost 3 bases and the V segment lost 5 bases, leaving 3 bases of the junction unmatched. CDR3 length: 14 residues. CDR1 is MNHNS and CDR2 is SASEGT in the germline V gene. In DNA, the CDR3 is TGTGCCAGCAGTCCCACTAGCGGGAGCTACGAGCAGTACTTC. Translation: CASSPTSGSYEQYF.